This T cell receptor beta chain derives from a study of tissue T cells after allogeneic stem cell transplantation. Study-wide results and limits: This small cohort was clinically heterogeneous, and sampling depth was a limitation. Motif-based clustering found tissue-specific repertoire signatures shared across patients, though few clones were shared.

The data were produced by immunoSEQ multiplex PCR, yet TCRdb's version contains in-frame clones alone and is incomplete. The repertoire has approximately 1,800 clones, around 76% of them found once; the top ten carry around 8.9%. Autopsy tissues spanned esophagus to rectum, liver, skin, and lymphoid organs including spleen. Germline loops: CDR1 MGHRA, CDR2 YSYEKL. This CDR3 is 13 amino acids long. The V gene lost 6 bases and the J gene lost 5 bases, with 11 bases spanning the gap. Turning to this clone: The antigen remains undetermined.

The sample here was colon tissue, taken at autopsy. This chain joins TRBV4-1 and TRBJ2-1; D might be TRBD2 (7 bases). The receptor was isolated from a male patient aged 35 to 69 with steroid-refractory graft-versus-host disease after an allogeneic stem cell transplant. Some T cells may arise from the graft donor. The DNA for the CDR3 is TGCGCCAGCAGGGAGGGGGGGGACAATGAGCAGTTCTTC. This gives the protein CASREGGDNEQFF.